This TCR beta chain is from a study of T-cell memory formation after mild COVID-19. J gave up 5 bases and V 4 bases, and 8 bases lay outside the gene matches. This CDR3 spans 15 amino acids. CDR1 SGHTA and CDR2 FQGNSA come from the germline V gene. From the 5' RACE reads, TCRdb called clonotypes with MiXCR, one entry per CDR3 protein. The profile covers about 270,000 distinct CDR3 sequences, with less than 20% appearing a single time and more than 2% taken by the ten largest. The TCR comes from an adult woman who had mild COVID-19 (a few samples of this study predate the infection). Cell type and time point are not known. Specimen: PBMCs or a T cell subset sorted from them (not recorded which). The rearrangement uses TRBV7-2 and TRBJ2-1; 7 bases match TRBD2. The CDR3 here is CASSYRGSTHNEQFF. The CDR3 DNA reads as TGTGCCAGCAGCTATCGCGGGAGTACGCACAATGAGCAGTTCTTC.